This T cell receptor beta chain was sequenced in a study of cytomegalovirus exposure and HLA in healthy donors. Germline loops: CDR1 SGHNT, CDR2 YYREEE (reference sequence). The CDR3 consists of 16 residues. Unmatched junction bases numbered 7, after V lost 4 bases and J lost 0 bases. It was with 60 Vbeta and 13 Jbeta primers that the PCR ran. Measured with immunoSEQ multiplex PCR; TCRdb has only the in-frame clones, and not every one. In the table there are about 170,000 clones, 75% to 80% of which are singletons. The chain has TRBV5-4 and TRBJ2-7, with 10 positions matching TRBD2. Sequenced input: PBMCs. The source of this sequence is a woman aged 50 to 65 in good health and CMV-seropositive. Here the CDR3 reads CASSRGGTSASYEQYF. CDR3 sequence (DNA): TGTGCCAGCAGCCGGGGTGGGACTAGCGCCTCCTACGAGCAGTACTTC.